This T cell receptor (beta chain) was obtained from a study of response to subunit inactivated influenza vaccine. Overall study results and limits: Only a handful of new T cells, the authors suggested, are recruited with each seasonal influenza vaccination.

To note about this clonotype: What it recognizes is unknown.

In germline, CDR1 is SGHTA, CDR2 FQGTGA. CDR3 length equals 15 residues. The V gene end was trimmed by 4 bases and the J gene end by 2 bases; junction bases not matched to a gene: 3. Each CDR3 protein gets one entry after TCRdb re-called the RT-PCR reads with MiXCR. In the table there are some 550,000 distinct CDR3 sequences, under 30% of which are singletons. This sample also appeared in a second study, on T cells expressing NK-cell markers. That source adds: 5'RACE template switching with UMIs produced the TCR beta cDNA. Several experiments confined sorting to alpha-beta TCR T cells with an anti-gamma-delta TCR antibody. For a few donors, these clonotypes were likewise the leading ones in the CD3+CD56-NKG2C+ fraction.

The chain links TRBV7-3 to TRBJ2-2; TRBD2 aligns across 8 bases. This TCR derives from a man aged 50-59 years who received an inactivated influenza vaccine. The sequenced sample was CD4+ T cells sorted from PBMCs, obtained 12 days after vaccination. CDR3 sequence (DNA): TGTGCCAGCAGCTCCGTAGCGGGAAACACCGGGGAGCTGTTTTTT. Protein sequence: CASSSVAGNTGELFF.